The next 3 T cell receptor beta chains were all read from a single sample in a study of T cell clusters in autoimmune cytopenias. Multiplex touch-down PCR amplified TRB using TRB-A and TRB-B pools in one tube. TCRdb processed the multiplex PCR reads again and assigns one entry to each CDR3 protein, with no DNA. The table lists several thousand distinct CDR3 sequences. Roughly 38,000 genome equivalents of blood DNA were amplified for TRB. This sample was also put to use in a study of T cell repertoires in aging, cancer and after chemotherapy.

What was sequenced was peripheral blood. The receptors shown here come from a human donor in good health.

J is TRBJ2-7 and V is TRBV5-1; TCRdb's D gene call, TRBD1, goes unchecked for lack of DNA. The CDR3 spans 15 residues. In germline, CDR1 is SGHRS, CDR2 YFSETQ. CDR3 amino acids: CASSFSPGQVSEQYF.

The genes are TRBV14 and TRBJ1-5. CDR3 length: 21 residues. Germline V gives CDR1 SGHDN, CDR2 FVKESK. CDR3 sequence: CASSQTGRGVLGQGSNQPQHF.

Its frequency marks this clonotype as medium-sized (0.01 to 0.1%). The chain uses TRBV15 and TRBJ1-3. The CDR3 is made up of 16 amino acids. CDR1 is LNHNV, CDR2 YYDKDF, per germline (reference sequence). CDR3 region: CATSRERIHSGNTIYF.